The clone carrying this T cell receptor beta chain showed up just once. CDR1 and CDR2 (germline): KGHSH, LQKENI. This CDR3 has 14 amino acids. Trimming stripped 0 bases from V and 6 bases from J, with 8 bases between. Survey-level immunoSEQ sequencing profiled the TCR beta repertoire. Generated by immunoSEQ multiplex PCR, the TCRdb table keeps only in-frame clones and is missing some. The sample has 45,000 to 60,000 clones, approximately 93% seen once; the top ten hold 9.5% to 12%. V and J are TRBV18 and TRBJ1-4, with D perhaps TRBD1 (6 bases). The clonotype comes from a man aged 40-50 years with rheumatoid arthritis. Sequencing was performed on PBMCs. CDR3 sequence: CASSPPGADEKLFF. The CDR3 nucleotides are TGTGCCAGCTCACCACCGGGGGCTGATGAAAAACTGTTTTTT.